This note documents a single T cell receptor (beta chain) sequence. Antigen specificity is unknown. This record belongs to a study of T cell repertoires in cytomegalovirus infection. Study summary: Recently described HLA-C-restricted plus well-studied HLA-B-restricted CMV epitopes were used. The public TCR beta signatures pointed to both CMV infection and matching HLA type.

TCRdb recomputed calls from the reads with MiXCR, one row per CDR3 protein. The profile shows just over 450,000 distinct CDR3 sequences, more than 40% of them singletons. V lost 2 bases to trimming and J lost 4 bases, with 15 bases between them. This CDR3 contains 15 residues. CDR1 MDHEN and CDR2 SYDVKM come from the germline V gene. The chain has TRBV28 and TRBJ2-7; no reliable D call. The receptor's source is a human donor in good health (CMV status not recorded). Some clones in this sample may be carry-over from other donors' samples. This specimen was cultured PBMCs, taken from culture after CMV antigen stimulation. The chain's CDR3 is CASSLTDGRPYEQYF. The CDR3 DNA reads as TGTGCCAGCAGTTTAACCGACGGACGCCCGTACGAGCAGTACTTC.